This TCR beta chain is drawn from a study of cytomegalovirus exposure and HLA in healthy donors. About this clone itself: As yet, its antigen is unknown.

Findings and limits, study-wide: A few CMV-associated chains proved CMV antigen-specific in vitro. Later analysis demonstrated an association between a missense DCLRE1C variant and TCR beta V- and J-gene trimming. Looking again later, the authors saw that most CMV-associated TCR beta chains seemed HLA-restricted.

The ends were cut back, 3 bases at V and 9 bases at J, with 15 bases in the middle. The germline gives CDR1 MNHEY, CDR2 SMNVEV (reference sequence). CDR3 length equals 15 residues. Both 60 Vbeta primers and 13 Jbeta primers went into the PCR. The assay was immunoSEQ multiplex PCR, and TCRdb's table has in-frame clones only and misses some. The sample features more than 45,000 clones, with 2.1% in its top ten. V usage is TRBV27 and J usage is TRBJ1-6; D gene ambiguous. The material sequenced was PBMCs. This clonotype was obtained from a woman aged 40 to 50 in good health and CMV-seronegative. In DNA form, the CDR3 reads TGTGCCAGCAGTTTTATGGCTTCTCTCTCTTCACCCCTCCACTTT. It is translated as CASSFMASLSSPLHF.